This TCR beta chain derives from a study of cytomegalovirus exposure and HLA in healthy donors. Overall study results and limits: Equally common other TCR beta chains were less clonally expanded than HLA-associated ones, a later analysis found.

The PCR employed 60 Vbeta primers together with 13 Jbeta primers. Here immunoSEQ multiplex PCR was the method, and the copy in TCRdb shows in-frame clones only, minus some. The repertoire has under 200,000 clones, about 82% of them found once; the top ten carry 0.6% to 0.9%. As for this clone: Its specificity is not known.

The CDR3 is 18 residues long. Germline CDR1 SGHAT, CDR2 FQDESV (reference sequence). J was trimmed by 2 bases and V by 4 bases; bases with no gene match: 16. This chain links TRBV11-1 with TRBJ1-1; 7 nucleotides agree with TRBD1. This receptor was identified in a female donor in good health and CMV-seronegative. The sequencing input was PBMCs. This CDR3 is CASSSITRQGWDNTEAFF. CDR3 bases: TGTGCCAGCAGCTCTATCACCCGACAGGGTTGGGATAACACTGAAGCTTTCTTT.